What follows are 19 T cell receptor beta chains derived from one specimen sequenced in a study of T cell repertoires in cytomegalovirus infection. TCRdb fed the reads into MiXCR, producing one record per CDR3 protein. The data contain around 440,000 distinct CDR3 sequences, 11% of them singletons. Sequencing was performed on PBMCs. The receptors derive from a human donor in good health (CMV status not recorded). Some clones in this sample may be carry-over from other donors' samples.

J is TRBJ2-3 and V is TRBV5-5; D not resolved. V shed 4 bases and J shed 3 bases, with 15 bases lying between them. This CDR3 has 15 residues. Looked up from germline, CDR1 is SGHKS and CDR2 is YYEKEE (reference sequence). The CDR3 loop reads CASSTLGQTTDTQYF. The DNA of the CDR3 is TGTGCCAGCAGCACCCTCGGCCAGACGACAGATACGCAGTATTTT.

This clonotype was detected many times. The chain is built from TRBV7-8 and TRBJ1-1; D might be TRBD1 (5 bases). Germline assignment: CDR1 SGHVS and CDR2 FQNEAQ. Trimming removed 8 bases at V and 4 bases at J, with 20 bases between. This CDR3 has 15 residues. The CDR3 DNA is TGTGCCAGCCGCATGCCGTGGGGGGTTGGCACTGAAGCTTTCTTT. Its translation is CASRMPWGVGTEAFF.

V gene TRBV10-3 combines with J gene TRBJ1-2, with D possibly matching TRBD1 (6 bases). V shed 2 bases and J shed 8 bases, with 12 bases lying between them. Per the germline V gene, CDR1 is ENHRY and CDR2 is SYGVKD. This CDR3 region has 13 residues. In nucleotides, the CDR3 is TGTGCCATCAGTGAGGGAGACAGGAGAGGCTACACCTTC. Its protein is CAISEGDRRGYTF.

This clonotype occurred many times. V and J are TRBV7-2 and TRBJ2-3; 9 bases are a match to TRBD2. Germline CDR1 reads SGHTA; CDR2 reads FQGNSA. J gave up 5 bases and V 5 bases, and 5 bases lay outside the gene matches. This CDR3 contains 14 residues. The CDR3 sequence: CASSPGLAVDTQYF. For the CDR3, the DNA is TGTGCCAGCAGCCCGGGACTAGCAGTAGATACGCAGTATTTT.

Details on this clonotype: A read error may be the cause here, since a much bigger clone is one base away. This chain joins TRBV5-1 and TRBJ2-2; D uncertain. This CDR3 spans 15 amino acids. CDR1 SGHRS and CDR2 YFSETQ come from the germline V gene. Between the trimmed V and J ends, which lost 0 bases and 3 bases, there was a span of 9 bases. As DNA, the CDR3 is TGCGCCAGCAGCTTGGGGGTTGATGACACCGGGGAGCTGTTTTTT. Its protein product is CASSLGVDDTGELFF.

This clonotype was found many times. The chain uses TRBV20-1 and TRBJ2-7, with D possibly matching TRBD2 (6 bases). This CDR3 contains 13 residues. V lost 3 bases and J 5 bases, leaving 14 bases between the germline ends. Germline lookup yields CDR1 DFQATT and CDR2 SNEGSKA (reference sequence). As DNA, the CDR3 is TGCAGTGCTAGGGTTCGGGAGTTCCACGAGCAGTACTTC. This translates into CSARVREFHEQYF.

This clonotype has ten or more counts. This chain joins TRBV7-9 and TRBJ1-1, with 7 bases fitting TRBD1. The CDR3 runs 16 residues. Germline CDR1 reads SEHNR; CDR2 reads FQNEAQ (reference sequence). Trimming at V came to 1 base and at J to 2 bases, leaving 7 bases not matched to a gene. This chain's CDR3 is CASSLVPGQRNTEAFF. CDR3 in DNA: TGTGCCAGCAGCTTAGTCCCGGGACAGAGAAACACTGAAGCTTTCTTT.

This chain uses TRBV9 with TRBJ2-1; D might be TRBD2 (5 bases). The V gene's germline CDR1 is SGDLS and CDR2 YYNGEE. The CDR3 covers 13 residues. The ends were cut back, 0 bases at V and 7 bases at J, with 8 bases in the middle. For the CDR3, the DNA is TGTGCCAGCAGCGTAGATCGGGGAAATGAGCAGTTCTTC. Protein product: CASSVDRGNEQFF.

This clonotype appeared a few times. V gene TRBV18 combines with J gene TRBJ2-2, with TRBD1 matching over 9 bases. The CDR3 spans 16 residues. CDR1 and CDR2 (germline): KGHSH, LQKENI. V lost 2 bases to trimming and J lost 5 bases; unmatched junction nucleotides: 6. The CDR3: CASSPGQGKQTGELFF. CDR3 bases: TGTGCCAGCTCACCAGGACAGGGGAAACAAACCGGGGAGCTGTTTTTT.

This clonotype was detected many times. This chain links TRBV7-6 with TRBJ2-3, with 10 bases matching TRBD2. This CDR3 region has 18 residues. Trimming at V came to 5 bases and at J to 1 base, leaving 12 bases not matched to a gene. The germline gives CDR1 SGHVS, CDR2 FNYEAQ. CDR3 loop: CASSIKPGLAGGTDTQYF. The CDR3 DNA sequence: TGTGCCAGCAGCATAAAGCCTGGGCTAGCGGGGGGCACAGATACGCAGTATTTT. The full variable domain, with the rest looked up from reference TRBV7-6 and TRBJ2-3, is GAGVSQSPRYKVTKRGQDVALRCDPISGHVSLYWYRQALGQGPEFLTYFNYEAQQDKSGLPNDRFSAERPEGSISTLTIQRTEQRDSAMYRCASSIKPGLAGGTDTQYFGPGTRLTVL.

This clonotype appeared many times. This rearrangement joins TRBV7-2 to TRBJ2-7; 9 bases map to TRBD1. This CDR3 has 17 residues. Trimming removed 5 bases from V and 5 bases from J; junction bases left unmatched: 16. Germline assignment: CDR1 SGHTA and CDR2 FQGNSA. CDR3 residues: CASSPPRDRADQDEQYF. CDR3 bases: TGTGCCAGCAGCCCGCCCCGGGACAGGGCTGATCAGGACGAGCAGTACTTC.

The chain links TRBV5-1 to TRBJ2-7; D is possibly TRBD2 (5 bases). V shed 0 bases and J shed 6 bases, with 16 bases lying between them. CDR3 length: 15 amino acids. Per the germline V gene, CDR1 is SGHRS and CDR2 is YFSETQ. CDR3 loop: CASSLDHGITCEQYF. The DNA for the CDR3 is TGCGCCAGCAGCTTGGACCACGGGATTACCTGCGAGCAGTACTTC. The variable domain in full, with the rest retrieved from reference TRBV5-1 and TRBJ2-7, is KAGVTQTPRYLIKTRGQQVTLSCSPISGHRSVSWYQQTPGQGLQFLFEYFSETQRNKGNFPGRFSGRQFSNSRSEMNVSTLELGDSALYLCASSLDHGITCEQYFGPGTRLTVT.

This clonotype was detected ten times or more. The CDR3 DNA reads TGTGCCAGCAGCTCGGACAGGGTTTCGTATGGCTACACCTTC. The encoded protein is CASSSDRVSYGYTF. J is TRBJ1-2 and V is TRBV7-9; TRBD1 matches at 8 bases. In germline, CDR1 is SEHNR, CDR2 FQNEAQ (reference sequence). The ends lost 4 bases at V and 5 bases at J; junction bases unmatched: 6. The CDR3 runs 14 residues. The full variable domain, in which reference TRBV7-9 and TRBJ1-2 provide the parts outside the CDR3, is DTGVSQNPRHKITKRGQNVTFRCDPISEHNRLYWYRQTLGQGPEFLTYFQNEAQLEKSRLLSDRFSAERPKGSFSTLEIQRTEQGDSAMYLCASSSDRVSYGYTFGSGTRLTVV.

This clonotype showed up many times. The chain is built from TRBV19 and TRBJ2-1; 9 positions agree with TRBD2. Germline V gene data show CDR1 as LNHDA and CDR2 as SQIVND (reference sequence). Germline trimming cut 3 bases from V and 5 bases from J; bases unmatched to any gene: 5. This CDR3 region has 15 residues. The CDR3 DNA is TGTGCCAGTAGTATTAGGCTAGCGGGAAACAATGAGCAGTTCTTC. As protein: CASSIRLAGNNEQFF. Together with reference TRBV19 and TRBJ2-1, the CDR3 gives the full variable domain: DGGITQSPKYLFRKEGQNVTLSCEQNLNHDAMYWYRQDPGQGLRLIYYSQIVNDFQKGDIAEGYSVSREKKESFPLTVTSAQKNPTAFYLCASSIRLAGNNEQFFGPGTRLTVL.

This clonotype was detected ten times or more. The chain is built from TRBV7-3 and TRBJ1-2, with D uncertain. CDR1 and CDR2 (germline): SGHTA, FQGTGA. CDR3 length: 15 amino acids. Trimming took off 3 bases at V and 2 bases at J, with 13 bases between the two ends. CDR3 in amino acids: CASSFGGSQNYGYTF. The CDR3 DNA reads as TGTGCCAGCAGCTTTGGCGGGAGCCAGAACTATGGCTACACCTTC.

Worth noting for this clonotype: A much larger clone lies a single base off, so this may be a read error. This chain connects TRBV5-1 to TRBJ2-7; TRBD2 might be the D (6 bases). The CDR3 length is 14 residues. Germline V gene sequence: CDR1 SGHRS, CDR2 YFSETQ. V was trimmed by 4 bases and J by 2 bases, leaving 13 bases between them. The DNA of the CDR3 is TGCGCCAGCAGCGACGTTGCGGGGCCCTACGAGCAGTACTTC. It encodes CASSDVAGPYEQYF.

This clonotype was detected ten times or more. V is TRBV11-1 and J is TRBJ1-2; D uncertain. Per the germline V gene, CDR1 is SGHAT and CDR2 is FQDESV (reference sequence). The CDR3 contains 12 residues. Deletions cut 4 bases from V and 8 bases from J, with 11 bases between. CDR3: CASSSYTGGYTF. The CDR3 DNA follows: TGTGCCAGCAGCTCCTACACTGGAGGCTACACCTTC.

CDR3 residues: CSAIKQGANEKLFF. The CDR3, as DNA: TGCAGTGCCATTAAACAGGGGGCTAATGAAAAACTGTTTTTT. The V and J genes are TRBV20-1 and TRBJ1-4; TRBD1 aligns across 8 bases. V trimming: 6 bases; J trimming: 3 bases; junction bases outside the gene matches: 6. CDR1 is DFQATT and CDR2 is SNEGSKA in the germline V gene (reference sequence). The length of the CDR3 is 14 residues.

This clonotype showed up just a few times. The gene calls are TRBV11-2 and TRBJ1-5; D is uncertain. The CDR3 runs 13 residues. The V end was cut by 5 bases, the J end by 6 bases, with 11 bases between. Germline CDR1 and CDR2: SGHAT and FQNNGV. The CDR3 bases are TGTGCCAGCAGCCGAGAATTACGTCAGCCCCAGCATTTT. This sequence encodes CASSRELRQPQHF.